The 12 T cell receptor beta chains below all came from one sample that was sequenced in a study of shared clonotypes between healthy human individuals. Profiling relied on immunoSEQ multiplex PCR, and the TCRdb table lists in-frame clones only, not all of them. The table lists about 1.4 million clones, 96% of them singletons. Sequenced sample: naive CD4+ T cells sorted from blood. Subset of the sample: CD45RA+ positively selected. The receptors were sampled from a man aged 25-45 years in good health.

V is TRBV4-2 and J is TRBJ2-1, with D maybe TRBD2 (5 bases). The ends were cut back, 0 bases at V and 6 bases at J, with 15 bases in the middle. This CDR3 region has 16 residues. CDR1 and CDR2 (germline): LGHNA, YNFKEQ. The CDR3 here is CASSQDRWEQGNEQFF. CDR3 DNA: TGTGCCAGCAGCCAAGATAGGTGGGAGCAAGGCAATGAGCAGTTCTTC.

This chain uses TRBV19 with TRBJ1-2; 11 bases match TRBD1. V was pared by 7 bases and J by 5 bases, with 12 bases of the junction left unmatched. The CDR3 is 16 residues long. Germline V gene data show CDR1 as LNHDA and CDR2 as SQIVND (reference sequence). CDR3 in DNA: TGTGCCAGTAATCAGCGGACAGGGGGCTCAGGTTATGGCTACACCTTC. Translation gives CASNQRTGGSGYGYTF.

The V call is TRBV6-1, the J call TRBJ2-7; 10 bases map to TRBD2. After removal of 6 bases from V and 1 base from J, the junction contained 6 bases not matched to a gene. CDR1 is MNHNS and CDR2 is SASEGT in the germline V gene. The CDR3 runs 15 residues. This CDR3 reads CASSGTSVGSYEQYF. For the CDR3, the DNA is TGTGCCAGCAGCGGGACTAGCGTAGGGTCCTACGAGCAGTACTTC.

The chain uses TRBV21-1 and TRBJ2-5; TRBD2, the D gene given by the table, was not confirmed from the DNA. TRBV21-1 is given as a pseudogene. This CDR3 contains 22 residues. The CDR3 DNA sequence: TGTGCCAGCAGCCCCCGGGAGGGAGGCGCCACACCTCCGACCTCAGGGGGAGAGACCCAGTACTTC. Amino acid sequence: CASSPREGGATPPTSGGETQYF.

DNA for the CDR3: TGTGCCAGCAGTAAACAGGGTAATCAGCCCCAGCATTTT. Translating gives CASSKQGNQPQHF. The chain has TRBV6-5 and TRBJ1-5; D perhaps matches TRBD1 (6 bases). The V end lost 5 bases, the J end lost 4 bases, and 9 bases lay between the germline ends. CDR1 and CDR2 (germline): MNHEY, SVGAGI. This CDR3 spans 13 amino acids.

The rearrangement links TRBV7-9 to TRBJ2-7; no reliable D call. The CDR3 extends over 15 amino acids. Trimming stripped 3 bases from V and 0 bases from J, with 12 bases between. Per germline, CDR1 SEHNR and CDR2 FQNEAQ (reference sequence). This CDR3 reads CASSFYADTSYEQYF. For the CDR3, the DNA is TGTGCCAGCAGCTTTTACGCCGATACCTCCTACGAGCAGTACTTC.

The rearrangement joins TRBV5-8 to TRBJ2-2; the match to TRBD1 covers 7 bases. This CDR3 is built from 16 residues. CDR1 and CDR2 from the germline V gene are SGHTS and YDEGEE. The J segment lost 1 base and the V segment lost 4 bases, leaving 7 bases of the junction unmatched. The CDR3 here is CASSLYRDRNTGELFF. In DNA, the CDR3 is TGTGCCAGCAGCCTCTACCGGGACAGGAACACCGGGGAGCTGTTTTTT.

The chain couples TRBV5-4 to TRBJ2-7, with 8 bases aligning to TRBD1. The CDR3 sequence is 14 residues long. Germline CDR1 reads SGHNT; CDR2 reads YYREEE (reference sequence). J lost 3 bases, V lost 4 bases, and 6 bases had no gene match. The CDR3 spells CASSVDRGNYEQYF. CDR3 sequence (DNA): TGTGCCAGCAGCGTCGACAGGGGTAACTACGAGCAGTACTTC.

V is TRBV5-1 and J is TRBJ2-3, with unresolved D. This CDR3 region has 14 residues. Per the germline V gene, CDR1 is SGHRS and CDR2 is YFSETQ. Deletions cut 0 bases from V and 2 bases from J, with 7 bases between. The CDR3 protein is CASSLASPTDTQYF. CDR3 DNA sequence: TGCGCCAGCAGCTTGGCCAGTCCCACAGATACGCAGTATTTT.

The chain combines TRBV11-2 with TRBJ2-4; D ambiguous. Trimming stripped 5 bases from V and 6 bases from J, with 8 bases between. The germline V gene has CDR1 SGHAT and CDR2 FQNNGV. The CDR3 totals 12 residues. The CDR3 is CASSEITNIQYF. CDR3 DNA: TGTGCCAGCAGCGAAATAACAAACATTCAGTACTTC.

The chain couples TRBV5-4 to TRBJ1-1, with D tentatively TRBD1 (5 bases). The CDR3 covers 14 residues. V was trimmed by 3 bases and J by 5 bases, leaving 14 bases between them. In germline, CDR1 is SGHNT, CDR2 YYREEE (reference sequence). CDR3 nucleotide sequence: TGTGCCAGCAGCTCAGCAGGGCTCGGTACTGAAGCTTTCTTT. Translation gives CASSSAGLGTEAFF.

The chain has TRBV6-1 and TRBJ2-2; perhaps TRBD1 as D (5 bases). V was cut by 2 bases and J by 4 bases, with 11 bases left in between. The CDR3 length is 15 residues. Germline lookup yields CDR1 MNHNS and CDR2 SASEGT. The CDR3 nucleotides are TGTGCCAGCAGTGAACTGGGGCGCGGCACCGGGGAGCTGTTTTTT. Its translation: CASSELGRGTGELFF.